These 25 T cell receptor beta chains came from one sample sequenced in a study of blood T cell repertoires in COVID-19. Some clones are missing from TCRdb's copy, which holds only in-frame ones; the method was immunoSEQ multiplex PCR. The sample holds fewer than 350,000 clones, roughly 90% seen once. The material sequenced was PBMCs or T cells enriched from blood (not recorded which). Receptor source: a man aged 55 to 70 who had recovered from COVID-19.

The chain couples TRBV10-3 to TRBJ2-1, with 9 bases identical to TRBD1. Germline V gene data show CDR1 as ENHRY and CDR2 as SYGVKD. There are 16 residues in the CDR3. The V segment lost 6 bases and the J segment 0 bases; nucleotides outside the gene matches: 6. CDR3 loop: CAISPGQGNSYNEQFF. The CDR3 region has the DNA TGTGCCATCAGCCCGGGACAGGGTAACTCCTACAATGAGCAGTTCTTC.

This chain uses TRBV19 with TRBJ2-5, with 8 bases that match TRBD2. Germline lookup yields CDR1 LNHDA and CDR2 SQIVND (reference sequence). The ends lost 2 bases at V and 2 bases at J; junction bases unmatched: 4. The length of the CDR3 is 15 residues. The CDR3 coding sequence is TGTGCCAGTAGTATAACGGCTAGCGGGCAAGAGACCCAGTACTTC. Its translation is CASSITASGQETQYF.

CDR3 protein: CASSFLTGTGGSYEQYF. The CDR3 DNA follows: TGTGCCAGCAGTTTCTTAACCGGGACAGGGGGCTCCTACGAGCAGTACTTC. The V gene is TRBV28, the J gene TRBJ2-7, with 11 nucleotides matching TRBD1. V shed 3 bases and J 0 bases; nucleotides not matched to a gene: 7. This CDR3 region has 17 residues. CDR1 and CDR2 (germline): MDHEN, SYDVKM.

The rearrangement uses TRBV5-8 and TRBJ2-4, with D perhaps matching TRBD1 (6 bases). CDR1 and CDR2 from the germline V gene are SGHTS and YDEGEE. CDR3 length: 15 amino acids. The germline V and J ends were trimmed by 4 bases and 0 bases, with 11 bases remaining between them. The CDR3 reads CASSGTGIAKNIQYF. The CDR3 DNA is TGTGCCAGCAGCGGTACAGGGATAGCCAAAAACATTCAGTACTTC.

This chain connects TRBV5-1 to TRBJ2-1; 7 bases match TRBD2. Trimming removed 4 bases from V and 5 bases from J; junction bases left unmatched: 12. Germline V gene lookup returns CDR1 SGHRS and CDR2 YFSETQ. The CDR3 has 16 residues. CDR3: CASSRPGAGPDNEQFF. CDR3 nucleotide sequence: TGCGCCAGCAGCCGCCCGGGAGCGGGACCCGACAATGAGCAGTTCTTC.

V is TRBV10-3 and J is TRBJ1-5; D not resolved. CDR3 size: 14 residues. Germline assignment: CDR1 ENHRY and CDR2 SYGVKD. The V and J ends lost 4 bases and 1 base respectively, with 8 bases between them. Here the CDR3 reads CAISGGLSNQPQHF. CDR3 nucleotide sequence: TGTGCCATCAGTGGTGGACTGAGCAATCAGCCCCAGCATTTT.

The CDR3 here is CASSQDSGQSSPLHF. CDR3 nucleotide sequence: TGTGCCAGCAGCCAAGATTCCGGACAATCTTCACCCCTCCACTTT. The chain combines TRBV4-2 with TRBJ1-6, with D tentatively TRBD1 (5 bases). Trimming pared 0 bases from V and 9 bases from J, leaving 12 bases between. This CDR3 is 15 amino acids long. CDR1 is LGHNA, CDR2 YNFKEQ, per germline.

V usage is TRBV5-1 and J usage is TRBJ1-2; TRBD1 matches at 8 bases. CDR1 is SGHRS, CDR2 YFSETQ, per germline. V lost 4 bases and J lost 4; bases outside the gene matches: 6. The length of the CDR3 is 14 residues. The CDR3 region is CASSGTGGSYGYTF. The CDR3 DNA reads TGCGCCAGCAGCGGAACAGGGGGGAGCTATGGCTACACCTTC.

CDR3 DNA sequence: TGTGCCTGGAACAGGGGTGACACCGGGGAGCTGTTTTTT. It codes for CAWNRGDTGELFF. The V and J genes are TRBV30 and TRBJ2-2; 7 bases align to TRBD1. V was clipped by 4 bases and J by 3 bases; unmatched bases: 2. The CDR3 is 13 amino acids. Germline lookup yields CDR1 GTSNPN and CDR2 SVGIG (reference sequence).

The chain joins TRBV2 to TRBJ1-5; tentative D call: TRBD1 (5 bases). The V end was cut by 9 bases, the J end by 0 bases, with 15 bases between. Germline-derived CDR1 and CDR2 are SNHLY and FYNNEI. CDR3 length: 15 residues. Here the CDR3 reads CASFKDRISNQPQHF. The CDR3 bases are TGTGCCAGTTTTAAAGACAGAATTAGCAATCAGCCCCAGCATTTT.

The genes are TRBV10-3 and TRBJ1-4; D is ambiguous. V was shortened by 10 bases and J by 8 bases, with 8 bases between the two germline ends. The CDR3 has 10 amino acids. CDR1 is ENHRY, CDR2 SYGVKD, per germline. CDR3 protein: CATWEEKLFF. Here the CDR3 DNA reads TGTGCCACCTGGGAGGAAAAACTGTTTTTT.

V and J are TRBV18 and TRBJ2-7, with 9 bases that match TRBD1. The V gene's germline CDR1 is KGHSH and CDR2 LQKENI. CDR3 length equals 14 residues. V lost 2 bases and J lost 5; bases outside the gene matches: 4. The CDR3 loop reads CASSPGTGMNEQYF. Here the CDR3 DNA reads TGTGCCAGCTCACCAGGGACAGGGATGAACGAGCAGTACTTC.

The chain combines TRBV7-9 with TRBJ2-2; no definite D call. The V end lost 2 bases, the J end lost 7 bases, and 8 bases lay between the germline ends. The germline V gene encodes CDR1 SEHNR and CDR2 FQNEAQ (reference sequence). The CDR3 runs 13 residues. CDR3 region: CASSLIEFGELFF. CDR3 DNA: TGTGCCAGCAGCTTAATCGAGTTCGGGGAGCTGTTTTTT.

This chain connects TRBV20-1 to TRBJ1-1; no reliable D call. Germline CDR1 reads DFQATT; CDR2 reads SNEGSKA (reference sequence). The V gene lost 5 bases and the J gene lost 7 bases, with 8 bases spanning the gap. The CDR3 runs to 10 residues. The DNA for the CDR3 is TGCAGTGCTGACGGGTATGAAGCTTTCTTT. Translated, it gives CSADGYEAFF.

This chain uses TRBV5-4 with TRBJ2-7; 7 bases are shared with TRBD2. The germline V gene encodes CDR1 SGHNT and CDR2 YYREEE (reference sequence). CDR3 length: 15 amino acids. J was trimmed by 5 bases and V by 0 bases; bases with no gene match: 8. CDR3 bases: TGTGCCAGCAGCTTGGGGGGGGAGGGAACCAACGAGCAGTACTTC. It translates to CASSLGGEGTNEQYF.

The DNA for the CDR3 is TGTGCCAGCATGAGGGACAGGGAGGGGGAGACCCAGTACTTC. Translation gives CASMRDREGETQYF. The chain combines TRBV12-1 with TRBJ2-5; TRBD1, as called in the table, went unchecked against the DNA. TRBV12-1 is a listed pseudogene. CDR3 length: 14 amino acids.

CDR3 residues: CATSGLQGWNEQFF. The DNA of the CDR3 is TGTGCCACCAGCGGATTACAGGGATGGAATGAGCAGTTCTTC. The chain carries TRBV15 and TRBJ2-1; D might be TRBD1 (6 bases). The CDR3 sequence is 14 residues long. Germline V gene sequence: CDR1 LNHNV, CDR2 YYDKDF (reference sequence). V was pared by 5 bases and J by 7 bases, with 15 bases between.

The CDR3: CASSESPRALATNEKLFF. CDR3 in DNA: TGTGCCAGCAGTGAATCCCCCAGGGCCCTTGCAACTAATGAAAAACTGTTTTTT. V gene TRBV25-1 combines with J gene TRBJ1-4; TRBD1 might be the D (5 bases). The CDR3 length is 18 residues. The V gene lost 1 base and the J gene lost 0 bases, with 15 bases spanning the gap. Germline V CDR1 and CDR2: MGHDK, SYGVNS.

The chain employs TRBV11-2 and TRBJ2-3; 9 bases agree with TRBD2. This CDR3 has 16 residues. After removal of 1 base from V and 6 bases from J, the junction contained 8 bases not matched to a gene. CDR1 is SGHAT, CDR2 FQNNGV, per germline. CDR3 region: CASSLVTGLAGDTQYF. CDR3 nucleotide sequence: TGTGCCAGCAGCTTAGTGACAGGGCTAGCGGGGGATACGCAGTATTTT. The variable domain in full, with the rest retrieved from reference TRBV11-2 and TRBJ2-3, is EAGVAQSPRYKIIEKRQSVAFWCNPISGHATLYWYQQILGQGPKLLIQFQNNGVVDDSQLPKDRFSAERLKGVDSTLKIQPAKLEDSAVYLCASSLVTGLAGDTQYFGPGTRLTVL.

The chain carries TRBV15 and TRBJ2-1; TRBD2 agrees at 11 bases. The CDR3 covers 18 residues. V lost 0 bases, J lost 7 bases, and 11 bases stayed unmatched. Per germline, CDR1 LNHNV and CDR2 YYDKDF (reference sequence). The CDR3 DNA sequence: TGTGCCACCAGCAGAGATGTTCTTAGCGGGAGGGGGGGAAATGAGCAGTTCTTC. It specifies CATSRDVLSGRGGNEQFF.

The chain carries TRBV10-3 and TRBJ1-5; 7 bases are a match to TRBD1. The CDR3 totals 15 residues. V shed 6 bases and J 2 bases; nucleotides not matched to a gene: 7. Per the germline V gene, CDR1 is ENHRY and CDR2 is SYGVKD. The CDR3, as DNA: TGTGCCATCAGAGGTACAGGGGAAGGCAATCAGCCCCAGCATTTT. Amino acid sequence: CAIRGTGEGNQPQHF.

The V call is TRBV5-5, the J call TRBJ1-4, with D possibly matching TRBD1 (5 bases). The CDR3 totals 17 residues. The ends were cut back, 6 bases at V and 4 bases at J, with 22 bases in the middle. CDR1 and CDR2 from the germline V gene are SGHKS and YYEKEE (reference sequence). The CDR3 DNA reads as TGTGCCAGCAAGCTTGGTTCGGGGGAAAGCCTTAATGAAAAACTGTTTTTT. Translation gives CASKLGSGESLNEKLFF.

The chain recombines TRBV28 with TRBJ1-5; the match to TRBD1 covers 7 bases. CDR1 is MDHEN, CDR2 SYDVKM, per germline. The CDR3 contains 19 residues. V shed 6 bases and J 1 base; nucleotides not matched to a gene: 18. The CDR3 region is CASSKTGTVMSDSNQPQHF. CDR3 nucleotide sequence: TGTGCCAGCAGCAAGACCGGGACAGTCATGTCTGACAGCAATCAGCCCCAGCATTTT.

V gene TRBV18 combines with J gene TRBJ1-5; no clear D. Germline CDR1 is KGHSH and CDR2 is LQKENI. The V gene lost 2 bases and the J gene lost 4 bases, with 9 bases spanning the gap. This CDR3 has 14 residues. This CDR3 reads CASSPVTENQPQHF. In nucleotides, the CDR3 is TGTGCCAGCTCACCAGTGACGGAGAATCAGCCCCAGCATTTT.

The chain joins TRBV7-9 to TRBJ2-1; 14 nucleotides match TRBD2. The V gene's germline CDR1 is SEHNR and CDR2 FQNEAQ (reference sequence). The junction had 11 bases not matched to a gene; V was cut back by 5 bases and J by 5 bases. CDR3 length equals 18 residues. CDR3 residues: CASSLGLAGVGGNNEQFF. In DNA, the CDR3 is TGTGCCAGCAGCCTGGGACTAGCGGGAGTCGGGGGTAACAATGAGCAGTTCTTC.